This T cell receptor beta chain is drawn from a study of cytomegalovirus exposure and HLA in healthy donors. Broader study findings: In a later analysis, HLA-C alleles had the fewest associated TCRs, DRB1 alleles the most.

The CDR3 covers 15 residues. J was trimmed by 2 bases and V by 4 bases; bases with no gene match: 3. In germline, CDR1 is MRHNA, CDR2 SNTAGT. This clone was counted a single time. What it binds is unknown. PCR primers comprised 60 Vbeta and 13 Jbeta primers. TCRdb's table, derived via immunoSEQ multiplex PCR, lists solely in-frame clones and lacks some. Among over 120,000 clones, around 78% were seen once, and the ten largest hold 2% to 2.5%. Sequenced: PBMCs. The rearrangement links TRBV6-4 to TRBJ2-3; TRBD1 matches 10 bases. This TCR was sampled from a woman younger than 35 in good health and CMV-seropositive. CDR3 sequence: CASSGDRGPTDTQYF. The DNA of the CDR3 is TGTGCCAGCAGTGGAGACAGGGGGCCCACAGATACGCAGTATTTT.